This TCR beta chain was documented in a study of CD8+ T cells in alopecia areata. Study information: Tofacitinib treatment spanned 6 to 18 months, with 6 months off drug afterward. Whole-study findings and limits: Whereas mice showed it more clearly, TCR sharing across patients was murkier, possibly because of HLA.

Comments on this clone: Its target is unknown.

The CDR3 sequence is 11 residues long. In germline, CDR1 is SQVTM, CDR2 ANQGSEA. The J segment lost 6 bases and the V segment lost 7 bases, leaving 1 base of the junction unmatched. cDNA serving as the sequencing template came from extracted, reverse transcribed RNA. Sequencing was performed with immunoSEQ multiplex PCR; in TCRdb, only in-frame clones are kept and a portion is missing. The profile shows around 250,000 clones, roughly two thirds of them singletons. This sequence was found in a human donor with alopecia areata. V and J are TRBV29-1 and TRBJ2-3; 10 positions match TRBD2. The sample consisted of CD4+ T cells sorted from blood, taken at week 0. CDR3 residues: CSGGLADTQYF. The CDR3, as DNA: TGCAGCGGGGGACTAGCGGATACGCAGTATTTT.